A single sample gave rise to the 25 T cell receptor beta chains below, sequenced in a study of T cell changes during pregnancy in multiple sclerosis. Clones were read by immunoSEQ multiplex PCR, and TCRdb kept only the in-frame ones, dropping some. This table holds under 95,000 clones, around 92% found once. The material was peripheral blood, obtained after pregnancy. Receptors were obtained from a female donor with multiple sclerosis, enrolled in a pregnancy study.

J is TRBJ2-6 and V is TRBV4-2, with 10 bases that match TRBD1. Unmatched junction bases numbered 1, after V lost 4 bases and J lost 1 base. The CDR3 spans 16 residues. Per germline, CDR1 LGHNA and CDR2 YNFKEQ. The DNA of the CDR3 is TGTGCCAGCAGCCGGGACAGGGGTTCTGGGGCCAACGTCCTGACTTTC. Translating gives CASSRDRGSGANVLTF.

The table lists this clone with a few counts. Other DNA sequences from this sample encode an identical CDR3 as well. The CDR3 coding sequence is TGTGCCAGCAGTTTGCAGGGGGACACTGAAGCTTTCTTT. Translated: CASSLQGDTEAFF. The chain has TRBV27 and TRBJ1-1, with 7 bases lining up with TRBD1. There are 13 residues in the CDR3. Germline CDR1 is MNHEY and CDR2 is SMNVEV (reference sequence). V lost 3 bases to trimming and J lost 3 bases; unmatched junction nucleotides: 1.

The CDR3 region is CASRPLGEYGYTF. The CDR3 DNA sequence: TGTGCCAGCAGACCACTCGGAGAATATGGCTACACCTTC. The J gene is TRBJ1-2, the V gene TRBV27; no clear D. The V gene's germline CDR1 is MNHEY and CDR2 SMNVEV (reference sequence). CDR3 size: 13 residues. V lost 6 bases and J lost 5, with 13 bases in between.

V is TRBV7-9 and J is TRBJ2-5; 15 bases map to TRBD2. The CDR3 runs to 19 residues. V gave up 5 bases and J gave up 5 bases; unmatched junction bases: 15. Germline V gene data show CDR1 as SEHNR and CDR2 as FQNEAQ (reference sequence). Here the CDR3 DNA reads TGTGCCAGCAGCCCCCGGACTAGCGGGAGGGTAAGGGCAATGGAGACCCAGTACTTC. It encodes CASSPRTSGRVRAMETQYF. Complete variable domain (other parts from reference TRBV7-9 and TRBJ2-5): DTGVSQNPRHKITKRGQNVTFRCDPISEHNRLYWYRQTLGQGPEFLTYFQNEAQLEKSRLLSDRFSAERPKGSFSTLEIQRTEQGDSAMYLCASSPRTSGRVRAMETQYFGPGTRLLVL.

The genes are TRBV11-2 and TRBJ1-1, with D possibly matching TRBD1 (5 bases). The germline V gene has CDR1 SGHAT and CDR2 FQNNGV. There are 12 residues in the CDR3. V was pared by 6 bases and J by 6 bases, with 11 bases between. CDR3 protein: CASSGGGPEAFF. As DNA, the CDR3 is TGTGCCAGCAGTGGGGGGGGTCCTGAAGCTTTCTTT.

V and J are TRBV11-2 and TRBJ1-1; 7 nucleotides align to TRBD1. CDR3 length: 11 amino acids. V shed 5 bases and J 10 bases; nucleotides not matched to a gene: 4. CDR1 SGHAT and CDR2 FQNNGV come from the germline V gene. The CDR3 bases are TGTGCCAGCAGCGCAGGGGGGTCAGCTTTCTTT. Residues: CASSAGGSAFF.

This sequence joins TRBV6-1 and TRBJ1-5; D possibly corresponds to TRBD1 (6 bases). The CDR3 is 14 amino acids. Looked up from germline, CDR1 is MNHNS and CDR2 is SASEGT. Between the trimmed V and J ends, which lost 11 bases and 0 bases, there was a span of 14 bases. The CDR3 is CAGGYRDSNQPQHF. DNA for the CDR3: TGTGCCGGGGGATACAGGGATAGCAATCAGCCCCAGCATTTT.

The chain is built from TRBV5-4 and TRBJ1-1; D might be TRBD1 (5 bases). The germline V gene has CDR1 SGHNT and CDR2 YYREEE (reference sequence). The ends were cut back, 3 bases at V and 1 base at J, with 7 bases in the middle. This CDR3 contains 13 residues. CDR3 in amino acids: CASSSQANTEAFF. CDR3 bases: TGTGCCAGCAGCTCACAGGCGAACACTGAAGCTTTCTTT.

The V call is TRBV28, the J call TRBJ2-7; 9 bases are shared with TRBD1. V lost 5 bases and J lost 4; bases outside the gene matches: 24. Germline V CDR1 and CDR2: MDHEN, SYDVKM. The CDR3 runs 20 residues. In DNA form, the CDR3 reads TGTGCCAGCAGTGAAGGGGACAGGGTAAGGTTACTACACCCCATTTACGAGCAGTACTTC. The encoded protein is CASSEGDRVRLLHPIYEQYF.

The chain has TRBV6-6 and TRBJ1-2, with D possibly matching TRBD1 (5 bases). Trimming shortened V by 0 bases and J by 8 bases, and 19 bases separated the two germline ends. CDR3 length: 16 residues. CDR1 is MNHNY, CDR2 SVGAGI, per germline (reference sequence). The CDR3 coding sequence is TGTGCCAGCAGTTACTCGCAGGTGGGGGGAAGTAGGGGCTACACCTTC. Translated: CASSYSQVGGSRGYTF.

The genes are TRBV6-5 and TRBJ1-4, with D possibly being TRBD1 (6 bases). Germline V gene lookup returns CDR1 MNHEY and CDR2 SVGAGI. V was trimmed by 8 bases and J by 4 bases, leaving 14 bases between them. CDR3 length: 14 residues. CDR3 region: CASHRTESNEKLFF. In nucleotides, the CDR3 is TGTGCCAGCCATAGGACAGAAAGTAATGAAAAACTGTTTTTT.

This sequence joins TRBV29-1 and TRBJ2-6; D is unresolved. This CDR3 comprises 14 residues. Trimming shortened V by 4 bases and J by 0 bases, and 7 bases separated the two germline ends. Germline V gene lookup returns CDR1 SQVTM and CDR2 ANQGSEA. The CDR3 loop reads CSVGGSSGANVLTF. The CDR3 DNA is TGCAGCGTTGGAGGCTCCTCTGGGGCCAACGTCCTGACTTTC.

CDR3 nucleotides: TGTGCCATCAGTTCGGAGGGTTACGAGCAGTACTTC. Translation: CAISSEGYEQYF. This chain uses TRBV10-3 with TRBJ2-7, with D possibly matching TRBD2 (6 bases). This CDR3 has 12 residues. V dropped 5 bases and J dropped 4 bases, with 9 bases sitting between them. The germline V gene encodes CDR1 ENHRY and CDR2 SYGVKD.

The chain uses TRBV7-8 and TRBJ1-1; tentative D call: TRBD1 (5 bases). CDR3 length: 13 residues. V was cut by 5 bases and J by 1 base, with 8 bases left in between. Germline assignment: CDR1 SGHVS and CDR2 FQNEAQ. The CDR3 sequence: CASSPTENTEAFF. The CDR3 DNA reads as TGTGCCAGCAGCCCGACAGAGAACACTGAAGCTTTCTTT. The full variable domain, its missing parts supplied by reference TRBV7-8 and TRBJ1-1, is GAGVSQSPRYKVAKRGQDVALRCDPISGHVSLFWYQQALGQGPEFLTYFQNEAQLDKSGLPSDRFFAERPEGSVSTLKIQRTQQEDSAVYLCASSPTENTEAFFGQGTRLTVV.

V and J are TRBV9 and TRBJ1-2, with 7 bases lining up with TRBD1. CDR1 SGDLS and CDR2 YYNGEE come from the germline V gene. J lost 10 bases, V lost 3 bases, and 6 bases had no gene match. This CDR3 contains 12 residues. This chain's CDR3 is CASSGTGEVYTF. DNA of the CDR3: TGTGCCAGCAGCGGCACAGGGGAGGTCTACACCTTC.

The rearrangement links TRBV14 to TRBJ2-7, with unresolved D. CDR1 is SGHDN and CDR2 is FVKESK in the germline V gene. V dropped 1 base and J dropped 0 bases, with 7 bases sitting between them. This CDR3 is built from 14 residues. The CDR3 nucleotides are TGTGCCAGCAGCCAAGGAGGTAGCTCCTACGAGCAGTACTTC. As protein: CASSQGGSSYEQYF.

This clone was seen only a few times. V usage is TRBV29-1 and J usage is TRBJ2-1; TRBD2 is a possible D gene (6 bases). The V gene's germline CDR1 is SQVTM and CDR2 ANQGSEA. V lost 4 bases to trimming and J lost 3 bases, with 13 bases between them. This CDR3 is built from 14 residues. The CDR3 region is CSVAGDGDYNEQFF. CDR3 sequence (DNA): TGCAGCGTTGCGGGAGATGGAGACTACAATGAGCAGTTCTTC.

This clone was recorded once. The V call is TRBV4-2, the J call TRBJ1-2, with a tentative D call TRBD1 (5 bases). Germline V gives CDR1 LGHNA, CDR2 YNFKEQ. The V end lost 3 bases, the J end lost 5 bases, and 16 bases lay between the germline ends. The CDR3 spans 15 residues. Here the CDR3 reads CASSQAAQGNYGYTF. The CDR3 DNA is TGTGCCAGCAGCCAGGCCGCGCAGGGCAATTATGGCTACACCTTC.

This clone was found once. The V and J genes are TRBV23-1 and TRBJ2-3; 15 bases are a match to TRBD2. TRBV23-1 is recorded as an ORF, its role being uncertain. Germline trimming cut 3 bases from V and 4 bases from J; bases unmatched to any gene: 8. This CDR3 spans 18 amino acids. The CDR3 DNA is TGCGCCAGCAGTCAGGGGACTAGCGGGAGGTCAGGGGCAGATACGCAGTATTTT. It yields the protein CASSQGTSGRSGADTQYF.

The V gene is TRBV2, the J gene TRBJ1-2; TRBD1 might be the D (6 bases). Germline CDR1 is SNHLY and CDR2 is FYNNEI. Trimming cost V 6 bases and J 1 base, with 12 bases left between them. This CDR3 spans 14 amino acids. The CDR3 here is CASSQQGSNYGYTF. The CDR3, as DNA: TGTGCCAGCAGCCAACAGGGAAGTAACTATGGCTACACCTTC.

The chain couples TRBV27 to TRBJ1-1; perhaps TRBD1 as D (5 bases). The V gene lost 6 bases and the J gene lost 10 bases, with 18 bases spanning the gap. Germline CDR1 is MNHEY and CDR2 is SMNVEV (reference sequence). CDR3 length equals 13 residues. The CDR3 nucleotides are TGTGCCAGCAGCCCTAATGTTGGGGGGGTAGCTTTCTTT. This sequence encodes CASSPNVGGVAFF.

The J gene is TRBJ2-6, the V gene TRBV29-1, with D possibly TRBD1 on 6 matching bases. The CDR3 length is 15 residues. Germline CDR1 is SQVTM and CDR2 is ANQGSEA. The germline V and J ends were trimmed by 6 bases and 2 bases, with 14 bases remaining between them. The CDR3 DNA reads as TGCAGCGTGGTTCCTGACAGGACTGGGGCCAACGTCCTGACTTTC. Encoded protein: CSVVPDRTGANVLTF.

The chain recombines TRBV7-8 with TRBJ1-4; 8 bases are shared with TRBD1. V trimming: 4 bases; J trimming: 5 bases; junction bases outside the gene matches: 6. Germline V gene data show CDR1 as SGHVS and CDR2 as FQNEAQ. This CDR3 has 15 amino acids. Here the CDR3 DNA reads TGTGCCAGCAGCTCAAAAAGGGACAGGAATGAAAAACTGTTTTTT. Protein: CASSSKRDRNEKLFF.

This clone was observed a single time. This chain joins TRBV5-1 and TRBJ2-3; 15 positions agree with TRBD2. Germline lookup yields CDR1 SGHRS and CDR2 YFSETQ. V shed 5 bases and J 6 bases; nucleotides not matched to a gene: 4. The CDR3 loop spans 15 amino acids. This CDR3 reads CASSSGTSGRDTQYF. As DNA, the CDR3 is TGCGCCAGCAGTTCCGGGACTAGCGGGAGGGATACGCAGTATTTT.

The CDR3 sequence is CASRPSGGDEQFF. CDR3 sequence (DNA): TGTGCCAGCAGGCCTAGCGGTGGCGATGAGCAGTTCTTC. This chain links TRBV27 with TRBJ2-1, with 7 bases fitting TRBD2. The J segment lost 8 bases and the V segment lost 6 bases, leaving 7 bases of the junction unmatched. This CDR3 has 13 amino acids. Germline V CDR1 and CDR2: MNHEY, SMNVEV (reference sequence).